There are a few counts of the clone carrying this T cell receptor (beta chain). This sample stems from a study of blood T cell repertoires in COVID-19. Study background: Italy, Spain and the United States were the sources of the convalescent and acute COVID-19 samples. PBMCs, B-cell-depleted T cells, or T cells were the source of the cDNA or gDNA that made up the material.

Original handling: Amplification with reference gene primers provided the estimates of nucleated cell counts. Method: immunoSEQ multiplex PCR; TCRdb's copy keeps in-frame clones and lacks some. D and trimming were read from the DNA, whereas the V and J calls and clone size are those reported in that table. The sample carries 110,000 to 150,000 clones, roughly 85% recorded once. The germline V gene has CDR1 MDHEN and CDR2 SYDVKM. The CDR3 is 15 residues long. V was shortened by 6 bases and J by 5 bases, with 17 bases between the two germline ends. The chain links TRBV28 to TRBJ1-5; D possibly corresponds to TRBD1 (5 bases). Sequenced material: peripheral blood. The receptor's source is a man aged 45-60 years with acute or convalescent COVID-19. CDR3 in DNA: TGTGCCAGCAGGCAAAGTGGACAACTACATCAGCCCCAGCATTTT. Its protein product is CASRQSGQLHQPQHF.